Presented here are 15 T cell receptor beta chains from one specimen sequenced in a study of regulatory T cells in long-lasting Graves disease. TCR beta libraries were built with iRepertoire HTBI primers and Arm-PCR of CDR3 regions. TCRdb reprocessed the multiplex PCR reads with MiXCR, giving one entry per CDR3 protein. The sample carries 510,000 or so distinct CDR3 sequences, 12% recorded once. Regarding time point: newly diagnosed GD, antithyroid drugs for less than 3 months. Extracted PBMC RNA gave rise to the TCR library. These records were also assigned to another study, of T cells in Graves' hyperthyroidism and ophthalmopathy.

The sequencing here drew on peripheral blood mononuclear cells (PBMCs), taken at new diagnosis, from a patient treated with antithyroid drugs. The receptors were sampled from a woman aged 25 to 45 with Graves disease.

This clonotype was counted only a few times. The CDR3: CASSESQGYYEQYF. The CDR3 DNA reads TGTGCCAGCAGTGAATCCCAGGGATACTACGAGCAGTACTTC. V and J are TRBV7-9 and TRBJ2-7; D is perhaps TRBD1 (5 bases). The V end lost 6 bases, the J end lost 3 bases, and 15 bases lay between the germline ends. The CDR3 runs to 14 residues. Germline loops: CDR1 SEHNR, CDR2 FQNEAQ (reference sequence).

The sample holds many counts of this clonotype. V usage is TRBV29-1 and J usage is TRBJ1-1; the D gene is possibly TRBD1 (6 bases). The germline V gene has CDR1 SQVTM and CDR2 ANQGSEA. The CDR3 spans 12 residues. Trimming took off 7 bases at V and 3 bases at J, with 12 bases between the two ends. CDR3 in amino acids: CSGGRGDTEAFF. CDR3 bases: TGCAGCGGGGGGAGGGGGGACACTGAAGCTTTCTTT. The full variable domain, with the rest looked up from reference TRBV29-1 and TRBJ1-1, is SAVISQKPSRDICQRGTSLTIQCQVDSQVTMMFWYRQQPGQSLTLIATANQGSEATYESGFVIDKFPISRPNLTFSTLTVSNMSPEDSSIYLCSGGRGDTEAFFGQGTRLTVV.

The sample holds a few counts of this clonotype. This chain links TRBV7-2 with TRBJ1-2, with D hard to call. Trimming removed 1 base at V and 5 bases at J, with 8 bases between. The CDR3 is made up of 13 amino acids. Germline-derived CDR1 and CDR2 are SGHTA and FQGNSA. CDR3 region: CASSLGADYGYTF. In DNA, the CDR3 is TGTGCCAGCAGCTTAGGGGCGGATTATGGCTACACCTTC.

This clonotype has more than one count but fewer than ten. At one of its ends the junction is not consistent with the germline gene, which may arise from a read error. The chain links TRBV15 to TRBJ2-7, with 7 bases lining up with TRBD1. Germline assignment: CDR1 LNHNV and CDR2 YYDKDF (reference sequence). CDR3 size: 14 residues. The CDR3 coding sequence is TGTGCTACCAGCAGCCGGGACAGCCTTTACGAGCAGTACTTC. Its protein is CATSSRDSLYEQYF.

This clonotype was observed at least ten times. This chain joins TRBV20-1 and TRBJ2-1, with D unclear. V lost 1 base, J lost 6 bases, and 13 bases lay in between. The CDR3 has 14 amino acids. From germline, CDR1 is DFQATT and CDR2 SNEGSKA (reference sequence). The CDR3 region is CSARADLWVNEQFF. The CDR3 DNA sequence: TGCAGTGCTAGAGCGGACCTCTGGGTCAATGAGCAGTTCTTC.

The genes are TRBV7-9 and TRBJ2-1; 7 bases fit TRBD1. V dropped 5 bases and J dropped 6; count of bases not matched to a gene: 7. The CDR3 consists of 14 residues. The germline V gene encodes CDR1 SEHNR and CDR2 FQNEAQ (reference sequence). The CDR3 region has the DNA TGTGCCAGCAGCCAATGGACAGGCTCCAATGAGCAGTTCTTC. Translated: CASSQWTGSNEQFF.

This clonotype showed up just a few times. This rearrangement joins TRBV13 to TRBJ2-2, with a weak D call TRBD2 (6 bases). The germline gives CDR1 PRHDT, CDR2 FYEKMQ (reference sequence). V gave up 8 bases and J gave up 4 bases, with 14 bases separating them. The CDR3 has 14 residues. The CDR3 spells CASGAGRGTGELFF. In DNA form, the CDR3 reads TGTGCCAGCGGGGCGGGGCGCGGCACCGGGGAGCTGTTTTTT.

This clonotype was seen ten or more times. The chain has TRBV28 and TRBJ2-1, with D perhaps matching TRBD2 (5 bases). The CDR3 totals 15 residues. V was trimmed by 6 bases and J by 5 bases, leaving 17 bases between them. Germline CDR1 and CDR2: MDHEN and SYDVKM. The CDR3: CASRLLGGSNNEQFF. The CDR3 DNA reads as TGTGCCAGCAGGCTTCTAGGTGGGAGCAACAATGAGCAGTTCTTC.

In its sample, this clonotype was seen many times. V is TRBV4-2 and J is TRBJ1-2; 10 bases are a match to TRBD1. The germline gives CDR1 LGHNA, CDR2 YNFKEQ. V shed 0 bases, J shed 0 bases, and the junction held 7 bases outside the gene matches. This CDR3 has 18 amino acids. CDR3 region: CASSQEGDRGTPNYGYTF. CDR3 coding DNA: TGTGCCAGCAGCCAAGAAGGGGACAGGGGAACCCCTAACTATGGCTACACCTTC.

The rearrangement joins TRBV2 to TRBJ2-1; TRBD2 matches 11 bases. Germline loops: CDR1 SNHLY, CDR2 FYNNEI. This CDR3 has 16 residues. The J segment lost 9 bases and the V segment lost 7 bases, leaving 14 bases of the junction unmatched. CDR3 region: CASMLASGRRFGEQFF. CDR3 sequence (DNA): TGTGCCAGCATGCTCGCTAGCGGGAGGAGGTTTGGTGAGCAGTTCTTC.

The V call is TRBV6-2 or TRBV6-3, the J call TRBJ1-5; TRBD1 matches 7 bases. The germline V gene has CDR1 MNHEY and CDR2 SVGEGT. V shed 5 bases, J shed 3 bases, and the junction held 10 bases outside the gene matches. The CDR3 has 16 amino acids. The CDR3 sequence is CASSDIQGLDNQPQHF. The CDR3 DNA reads TGTGCCAGCAGTGACATACAGGGGCTCGACAATCAGCCCCAGCATTTT.

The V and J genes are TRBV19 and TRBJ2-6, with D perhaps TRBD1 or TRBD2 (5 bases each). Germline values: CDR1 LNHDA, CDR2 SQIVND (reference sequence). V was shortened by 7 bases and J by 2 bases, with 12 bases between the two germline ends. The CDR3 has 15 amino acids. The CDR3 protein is CASTQWGTGANVLTF. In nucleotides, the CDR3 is TGTGCCAGTACCCAATGGGGGACTGGGGCCAACGTCCTGACTTTC.

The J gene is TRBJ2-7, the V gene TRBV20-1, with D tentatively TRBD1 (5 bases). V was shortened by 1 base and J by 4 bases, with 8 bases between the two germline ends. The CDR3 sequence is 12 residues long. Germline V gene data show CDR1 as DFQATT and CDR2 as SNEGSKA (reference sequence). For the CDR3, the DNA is TGCAGTGCTAGAGCCCAGGGATACGAGCAGTACTTC. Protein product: CSARAQGYEQYF.

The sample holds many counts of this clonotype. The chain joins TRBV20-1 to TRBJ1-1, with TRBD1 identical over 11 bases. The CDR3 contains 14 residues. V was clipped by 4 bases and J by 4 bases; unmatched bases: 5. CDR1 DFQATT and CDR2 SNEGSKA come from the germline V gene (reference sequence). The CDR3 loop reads CSAKTGTGGTEAFF. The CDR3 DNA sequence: TGCAGTGCTAAGACCGGGACAGGGGGCACTGAAGCTTTCTTT.

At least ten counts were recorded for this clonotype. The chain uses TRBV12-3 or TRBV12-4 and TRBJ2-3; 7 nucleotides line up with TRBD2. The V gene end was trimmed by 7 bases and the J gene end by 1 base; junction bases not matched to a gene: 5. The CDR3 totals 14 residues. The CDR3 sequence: CASTVAGRTDTQYF. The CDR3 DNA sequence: TGTGCCAGCACCGTAGCGGGCCGCACAGATACGCAGTATTTT.